This T cell receptor beta chain comes out of a study of blood T cell repertoires in COVID-19. The wider study: Material from acute and convalescent COVID-19 was sourced from the United States, Italy and Spain. Sample material is recorded as cDNA or gDNA derived from T cells, B-cell-depleted T cells, or PBMCs.

The CDR3 is made up of 14 amino acids. V gave up 5 bases and J gave up 1 base; unmatched junction bases: 4. The germline CDR1 and CDR2 sequences are SGHTA and FQGTGA. In the authors' workflow: From reference gene primer amplification, estimates of nucleated cell counts were derived. The table came from immunoSEQ multiplex PCR; TCRdb's copy has only in-frame clones and leaves some out. Clone size and V and J calls were adopted from that table, with D and trimming inferred from the DNA. There are approximately 220,000 clones in the sample; around 87% occur only once, and about 2.9% lies in the top ten.

The V call is TRBV7-3, the J call TRBJ2-5, with TRBD1 identical over 7 bases. Sequencing was done on a sample of peripheral blood. The origin of this receptor is a man aged 60 to 75 with acute or convalescent COVID-19. CDR3 in amino acids: CASSPGTAQETQYF. As DNA, the CDR3 is TGTGCCAGCAGCCCTGGGACAGCCCAAGAGACCCAGTACTTC.